The sequence of this T cell receptor (beta chain) was determined in a study of shared clonotypes between healthy human individuals. TCRdb's table, derived via immunoSEQ multiplex PCR, lists solely in-frame clones and lacks some. In the table there are fewer than 3 million clones, around 90% of which are singletons. With 1 base clipped from V and 1 base from J, the junction kept 5 bases outside the gene matches. The CDR3 covers 17 residues. In germline, CDR1 is SGHAT, CDR2 FQNNGV. Only Caucasian adults living in Nashville, Tennessee made up the donor group. The source material was naive CD4+ T cells from PBMCs. Subset meaning: CD45RA+ positively selected. V is TRBV11-2 and J is TRBJ2-2, with 8 bases identical to TRBD2. The clonotype was recovered from a young man in good health. Some clones in this sample may be carry-over from other donors' samples. CDR3 DNA: TGTGCCAGCAGCTTAGGACTAAGCGGGAGGAACACCGGGGAGCTGTTTTTT. Encoded protein: CASSLGLSGRNTGELFF.